What follows is one T cell receptor beta chain and its context. There were only healthy Caucasians among the donors. This entry belongs to a study of identical twins. J lost 6 bases, V lost 6 bases, and 9 bases had no gene match. Germline loops: CDR1 SEHNR, CDR2 FQNEAQ (reference sequence). CDR3 size: 17 residues. TCRdb fed the 5' RACE reads into MiXCR, producing one record per CDR3 protein. The profile shows 450,000 or so distinct CDR3 sequences, around 18% of them singletons. The sample consisted of naive T cells sorted from blood. This TCR was sampled from a man aged 45 to 65 in good health. The gene calls are TRBV7-9 and TRBJ2-6, with 12 bases aligning to TRBD1. The CDR3 sequence: CASSHGTGGLEANVLTF. The CDR3 region has the DNA TGTGCCAGCAGTCACGGGACAGGGGGCTTAGAGGCCAACGTCCTGACTTTC.